A selection of T cell receptor beta chains follows, all from one sample in a study of T cell responses to AZD1222 COVID-19 vaccine. The repertoire was sequenced with immunoSEQ multiplex PCR; TCRdb's copy has only in-frame clones and lacks some. Here the sample spans approximately 150,000 clones, 89% being singletons. This specimen was peripheral blood, taken on day 0 of AZD1222 vaccination. The origin of the receptors is an adult in good health. CDR3s include the opening cysteine and the closing phenylalanine or tryptophan. The D gene is left open where the match is weak. Size tells how often a clone was seen (once, few, many) or the class of an expanded clone, and some rows leave it out.

len	abundance	j_gene	v_gene	d_gene	CDR3nt	CDR3aa
17	once	TRBJ2-1	TRBV12-5	TRBD2	TGTGCTAGTGCTAAGGGAACCGGGACTAGCGTTAGTAATGAGCAGTTCTTC	CASAKGTGTSVSNEQFF
15	NA	TRBJ1-5	TRBV7-2	NA	TGTGCCAGCAGCCCCATGGGGGCGAGCAATCAGCCCCAGCATTTT	CASSPMGASNQPQHF
13	NA	TRBJ2-3	TRBV7-2	NA	TGTGCCAGCAGCGTAACTAGAACAGATACGCAGTATTTT	CASSVTRTDTQYF
12	NA	TRBJ1-1	TRBV4-2	NA	TGTGCCAGCAGCCAATTGGCGACTGAAGCTTTCTTT	CASSQLATEAFF
14	NA	TRBJ2-7	TRBV2	NA	TGTGCCAGCAGACCCTCTGGGTGGGGGAACGAGCAGTACTTC	CASRPSGWGNEQYF
15	NA	TRBJ1-2	TRBV6-2/TRBV6-3	NA	TGTGCCAGCAGTTACTCGGGCAGATTAGACTATGGCTACACCTTC	CASSYSGRLDYGYTF
15	NA	TRBJ2-7	TRBV6-1	TRBD1	TGTGCCAGCAGTGAACGCGGGACAGGGGGCGGTGAGCAGTACTTC	CASSERGTGGGEQYF
15	NA	TRBJ1-1	TRBV9	NA	TGTGCCAGCAGCACTAGTAGCCGAGGGGGCACTGAAGCTTTCTTT	CASSTSSRGGTEAFF
14	NA	TRBJ2-7	TRBV7-3	NA	TGTGCCAGCAGCTTCGACGGGTCATCCTACGAGCAGTACTTC	CASSFDGSSYEQYF
13	NA	TRBJ1-2	TRBV7-9	NA	TGTGCCAGCAGCTTAGGTCCAGGGAATGGCTACACCTTC	CASSLGPGNGYTF
15	NA	TRBJ1-3	TRBV28	NA	TGTGCCAGCAGTTTCACAGGACGCTCTGGAAACACCATATATTTT	CASSFTGRSGNTIYF
13	NA	TRBJ1-1	TRBV18	NA	TGTGCCAGCTCACGAGAGAAGAACACTGAAGCTTTCTTT	CASSREKNTEAFF
16	NA	TRBJ2-3	TRBV14	NA	TGTGCCAGCAGCCAAGAGGCGGTAGCGGTGACAGATACGCAGTATTTT	CASSQEAVAVTDTQYF
16	once	TRBJ2-5	TRBV12-1	NA	TGTGCCAGCAGCTTTGATGGGCAGGGGAAGCCAGAGACCCAGTACTTC	CASSFDGQGKPETQYF
13	NA	TRBJ1-1	TRBV5-1	NA	TGCGCCAGCAGCTTGGAGTGGGAATCGGTAGCTTTCTTT	CASSLEWESVAFF
13	once	TRBJ1-5	TRBV6-1	NA	TGTGCCAGCAGTGAAGGGAATTTCCAGCCCCAGCATTTT	CASSEGNFQPQHF
16	once	TRBJ1-2	TRBV2	NA	TGTGCCAGCCTGGGGGAGGGGAAGGATCGTCCCCGTGGCTACACCTTC	CASLGEGKDRPRGYTF
14	NA	TRBJ2-7	TRBV6-2/TRBV6-3	TRBD2	TGTGCCAGCAGCCCGAGAGCGGGAGCGACCGAGCAGTACTTC	CASSPRAGATEQYF
19	NA	TRBJ2-7	TRBV7-9	TRBD2	TGTGCCAGCAGCGCTCCCTCGGGACTAGCGGGACTCAGCACCTACGAGCAGTACTTC	CASSAPSGLAGLSTYEQYF
13	NA	TRBJ1-6	TRBV30	NA	TGTGCCTGGAGTGTACAACAAAGGTCACCCCTCCACTTT	CAWSVQQRSPLHF
14	NA	TRBJ2-7	TRBV28	TRBD1	TGTGCCAGCAGTATTTTAGACAGGGACTACGAGCAGTACTTC	CASSILDRDYEQYF